This is a list of T cell receptor beta chains from one sample in a study of CD8 T cells in Susac syndrome. TCRdb redid the calling of the immunoSEQ multiplex PCR reads with MiXCR, one entry per CDR3 protein. Counted here are about 130,000 distinct CDR3 sequences, approximately 90% occurring once; the ten biggest clones make up around 0.25%. Sample: CD8+ T cells from PBMCs. Receptors were obtained from a human donor with multiple sclerosis. Each CDR3 is given with its conserved first and last residue. The D gene is left open where the match is weak. The listing skips clone size in some rows; elsewhere it reads once, few, many or a size class.

clone_size	d_call	v_call	j_call	cdr3_nt	cdr3_aa
NA	NA	TRBV5-1	TRBJ2-7	TGCGCCAGCAGCACGACAGGAACCTACGAGCAGTACTTC	CASSTTGTYEQYF
NA	NA	TRBV9	TRBJ2-3	TGTGCCAGCAGCTTGGGGGACGACACAGATACGCAGTATTTT	CASSLGDDTDTQYF
NA	NA	TRBV12-3/TRBV12-4	TRBJ1-4	TGTGCCAGCACGTCATCAACTTGGGCGGAAAAACTGTTTTTT	CASTSSTWAEKLFF
once	NA	TRBV29-1	TRBJ2-7	TGCAGCGCGACAGGACCCTACGAGCAGTACTTC	CSATGPYEQYF
NA	NA	TRBV29-1	TRBJ2-3	TGCAGCGTTCCCCGCGATAGCACAGATACGCAGTATTTT	CSVPRDSTDTQYF
NA	TRBD2	TRBV3-1	TRBJ2-7	TGTGCCAGCAGCCAAGATCCGGGAGCGGGAGGGATCTACGAGCAGTACTTC	CASSQDPGAGGIYEQYF
NA	NA	TRBV9	TRBJ2-1	TGTGCCAGCAGCGCAAGGATTGAGTCGGCGATCGATGAGCAGTTCTTC	CASSARIESAIDEQFF
NA	NA	TRBV4-2	TRBJ1-1	TGTGCCAGCAGCCAAGAGGGCGGTGGACGCGCTGAAGCTTTCTTT	CASSQEGGGRAEAFF
NA	TRBD1	TRBV28	TRBJ2-7	TGTGCCAGCAGCTTAATGGGGACAGGGGCCCACGAGCAGTACTTC	CASSLMGTGAHEQYF
NA	NA	TRBV28	TRBJ1-5	TGTGCCAGCAGTTTGGTGGACGGATATCAGCCCCAGCATTTT	CASSLVDGYQPQHF
once	TRBD1	TRBV6-5	TRBJ2-3	TGTGCCAGCAGTTACACAGGGGCGGTGGGACCAGATACGCAGTATTTT	CASSYTGAVGPDTQYF
NA	NA	TRBV6-2/TRBV6-3	TRBJ1-5	TGTGCCAGCGGTAGCTTGGGGACTAGCAATCAGCCCCAGCATTTT	CASGSLGTSNQPQHF
NA	NA	TRBV3-1	TRBJ1-1	TGTGCCAGCAGCCAAGCTTACGGGAAGAACACTGAAGCTTTCTTT	CASSQAYGKNTEAFF
NA	NA	TRBV6-2/TRBV6-3	TRBJ2-1	TGTGCCAGCAAAGGGGGGTCCTACAATGAGCAGTTCTTC	CASKGGSYNEQFF
NA	TRBD1	TRBV5-6	TRBJ1-1	TGTGCCAGCAGCTCGGCCGGGACAGGGGGCCTAACTGAAGCTTTCTTT	CASSSAGTGGLTEAFF
NA	NA	TRBV5-1	TRBJ1-1	TGCGCCAGCAGCTTGGGGGTTATGAACACTGAAGCTTTCTTT	CASSLGVMNTEAFF
NA	NA	TRBV12-3/TRBV12-4	TRBJ1-1	TGTGCCAGCAGTTTAGCTGGTTTAGCTTTCTTT	CASSLAGLAFF
once	NA	TRBV5-5	TRBJ1-5	TGTGCCAGCAGCTTGGAGGCAGGTCCTGATCAGCCCCAGCATTTT	CASSLEAGPDQPQHF
NA	NA	TRBV27	TRBJ1-1	TGTGCCAGCAGTTGGGTGGGAGGGGACGCTGAAGCTTTCTTT	CASSWVGGDAEAFF
NA	NA	TRBV3-1	TRBJ1-5	TGTGCCAGCAGCCAAGGGGTAGGAGCTAAGCCCCAGCATTTT	CASSQGVGAKPQHF
NA	TRBD1	TRBV4-3	TRBJ2-7	TGCGCCAGCAGCCGCTGGACAGGGTCCTACGAGCAGTACTTC	CASSRWTGSYEQYF
once	TRBD2	TRBV12-3/TRBV12-4	TRBJ2-5	TGTGCCAGCAGCACCCTCCGAAAGCGGGAGGGGGAGACCCAGTACTTC	CASSTLRKREGETQYF
NA	NA	TRBV12-3/TRBV12-4	TRBJ2-5	TGTGCCAGCACCCCGCCAGATCAAGAGACCCAGTACTTC	CASTPPDQETQYF
NA	NA	TRBV6-5	TRBJ2-1	TGTGCCAGCCAGGATTCCTACAATGAGCAGTTCTTC	CASQDSYNEQFF
NA	NA	TRBV28	TRBJ2-1	TGTGCCAGCAGTTTTGGGCGGCAGGAGCAGTTCTTC	CASSFGRQEQFF
NA	TRBD2	TRBV29-1	TRBJ2-7	TGCAGCGTTGAGACTAGCGGGAGCCTCTATGAGCAGTACTTC	CSVETSGSLYEQYF
NA	NA	TRBV27	TRBJ2-1	TGTGCCAGCAGGACCCTAGCGAATGAGCAGTTCTTC	CASRTLANEQFF
NA	NA	TRBV5-8	TRBJ1-4	TGTGCCAGCAGCTTATTACAGAGACGGGAAAAACTGTTTTTT	CASSLLQRREKLFF
NA	TRBD2	TRBV27	TRBJ2-2	TGTGCCAGCTGGCTAGCGGTGAACACCGGGGAGCTGTTTTTT	CASWLAVNTGELFF
NA	NA	TRBV6-4	TRBJ2-3	TGTGCCAGCAGTGATGACGGTAGCACAGATACGCAGTATTTT	CASSDDGSTDTQYF
NA	NA	TRBV7-9	TRBJ2-3	TGTGCCAGCAGCTTAGTGGTCGGCACAGATACGCAGTATTTT	CASSLVVGTDTQYF
NA	NA	TRBV29-1	TRBJ1-1	TGCAGCGTTGAAGATTCGGGGTTCCCTGAAGCTTTCTTT	CSVEDSGFPEAFF
NA	TRBD2	TRBV4-1	TRBJ2-7	TGCGCCAGCAGCCAAACCAGCGGGATCCCCCCCTCCTACGAGCAGTACTTC	CASSQTSGIPPSYEQYF
NA	NA	TRBV3-1	TRBJ2-7	TGTGCCAGCAGCCAATCTCACGGTGACAGGTTATCGGGCGAGCAGTACTTC	CASSQSHGDRLSGEQYF
NA	NA	TRBV29-1	TRBJ1-2	TGCAGCGTTGAAGATCAGGGGAACTATGGCTACACCTTC	CSVEDQGNYGYTF
NA	NA	TRBV12-3/TRBV12-4	TRBJ1-5	TGTGCCAGCAGTGCCGACGACAGTCGAGGACAGCCCCAGCATTTT	CASSADDSRGQPQHF
NA	NA	TRBV27	TRBJ1-1	TGTGCCAGCAGGGACAGCCTTTTAGTGGAAGCTTTCTTT	CASRDSLLVEAFF
NA	NA	TRBV6-2/TRBV6-3	TRBJ2-5	TGTGCCAGCAGTACAGGAGTGGAAGAGACCCAGTACTTC	CASSTGVEETQYF
NA	NA	TRBV5-4	TRBJ1-2	TGTGCCAGCAGCGCCGCAGGGGTTTTTATCTATGGCTACACCTTC	CASSAAGVFIYGYTF
NA	NA	TRBV12-3/TRBV12-4	TRBJ2-1	TGTGCCAGCAGCACATTACCGGGAAATGAGCAGTTCTTC	CASSTLPGNEQFF
NA	NA	TRBV5-1	TRBJ2-6	TGCGCCAGCAGCTTGGACGACAGGAGGGTTATCTCTGGGGCCAACGTCCTGACTTTC	CASSLDDRRVISGANVLTF
NA	TRBD2	TRBV6-5	TRBJ2-7	TGTGCCAGCAGCACCGGGACTAGCTCCTACGAGCAGTACTTC	CASSTGTSSYEQYF
NA	TRBD2	TRBV5-6	TRBJ2-1	TGTGCCAGCAGCTTAACTAGCGGGATCAATGAGCAGTTCTTC	CASSLTSGINEQFF
NA	TRBD2	TRBV4-1	TRBJ2-1	TGCGCCAGCAGCCAAGATGGTGGGGGGACTAGCGGCGAGGAGTTCTTC	CASSQDGGGTSGEEFF
NA	NA	TRBV9	TRBJ2-1	TGTGCCAGCAGCGTAGTCGATCAGACCGGGGATGAGCAGTTCTTC	CASSVVDQTGDEQFF
NA	NA	TRBV11-2	TRBJ2-3	TGTGCCAGCAGACATATTACAGATACGCAGTATTTT	CASRHITDTQYF
NA	NA	TRBV7-2	TRBJ2-7	TGTGCCAGCACCCCCTCTTCCGGGGCTGAGCAGTACTTC	CASTPSSGAEQYF